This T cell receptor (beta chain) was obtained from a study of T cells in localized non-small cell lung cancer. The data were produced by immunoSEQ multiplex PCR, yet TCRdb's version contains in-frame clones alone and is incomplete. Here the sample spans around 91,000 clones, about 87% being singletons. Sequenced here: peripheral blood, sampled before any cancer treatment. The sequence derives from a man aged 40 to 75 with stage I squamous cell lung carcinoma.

CDR3 nucleotide sequence: TGTGCCTGGTCTCGTTTGGACCGTTCAGGGCAGTACTTC. It specifies CAWSRLDRSGQYF. The gene calls are TRBV30 and TRBJ2-7; D gene unclear. Trimming stripped 5 bases from V and 9 bases from J, with 20 bases between. The CDR3 sequence is 13 residues long. Looked up from germline, CDR1 is GTSNPN and CDR2 is SVGIG (reference sequence).